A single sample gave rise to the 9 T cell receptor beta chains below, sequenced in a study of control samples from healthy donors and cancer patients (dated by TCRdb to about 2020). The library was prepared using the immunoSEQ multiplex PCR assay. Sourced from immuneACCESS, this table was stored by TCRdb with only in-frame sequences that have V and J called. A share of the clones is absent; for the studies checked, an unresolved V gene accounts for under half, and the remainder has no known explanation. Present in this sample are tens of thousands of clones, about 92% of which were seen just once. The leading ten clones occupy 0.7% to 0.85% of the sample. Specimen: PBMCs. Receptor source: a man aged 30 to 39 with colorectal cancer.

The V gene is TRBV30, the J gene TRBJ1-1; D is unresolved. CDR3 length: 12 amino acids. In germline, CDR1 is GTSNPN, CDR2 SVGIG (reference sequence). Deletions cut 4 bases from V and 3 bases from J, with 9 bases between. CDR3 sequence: CAWNGVYTEAFF. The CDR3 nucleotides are TGTGCCTGGAACGGGGTGTACACTGAAGCTTTCTTT.

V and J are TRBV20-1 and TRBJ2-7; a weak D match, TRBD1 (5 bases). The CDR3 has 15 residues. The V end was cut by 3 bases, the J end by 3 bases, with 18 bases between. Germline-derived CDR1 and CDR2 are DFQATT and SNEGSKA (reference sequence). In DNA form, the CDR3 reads TGCAGTGCTAGTAATCTCGGCGACAGTGACTACGAGCAGTACTTC. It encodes CSASNLGDSDYEQYF.

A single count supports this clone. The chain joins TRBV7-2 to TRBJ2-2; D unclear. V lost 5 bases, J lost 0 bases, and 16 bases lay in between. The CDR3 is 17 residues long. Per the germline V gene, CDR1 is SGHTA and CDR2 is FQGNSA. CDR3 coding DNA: TGTGCCAGCAGCCCAACGCTCCGGGCCACGAACACCGGGGAGCTGTTTTTT. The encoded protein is CASSPTLRATNTGELFF.

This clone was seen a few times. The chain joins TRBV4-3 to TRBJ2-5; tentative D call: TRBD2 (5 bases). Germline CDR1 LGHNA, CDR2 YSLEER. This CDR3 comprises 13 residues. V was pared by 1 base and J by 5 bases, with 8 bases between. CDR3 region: CASSQVRGETQYF. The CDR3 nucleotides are TGCGCCAGCAGCCAAGTACGGGGTGAGACCCAGTACTTC.

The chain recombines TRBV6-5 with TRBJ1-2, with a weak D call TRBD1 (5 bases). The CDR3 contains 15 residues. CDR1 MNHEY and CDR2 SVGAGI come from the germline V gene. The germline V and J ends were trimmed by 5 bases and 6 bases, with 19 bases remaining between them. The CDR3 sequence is CASSRGPAQADGYTF. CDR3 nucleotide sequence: TGTGCCAGCAGTAGGGGCCCTGCCCAGGCCGATGGCTACACCTTC.

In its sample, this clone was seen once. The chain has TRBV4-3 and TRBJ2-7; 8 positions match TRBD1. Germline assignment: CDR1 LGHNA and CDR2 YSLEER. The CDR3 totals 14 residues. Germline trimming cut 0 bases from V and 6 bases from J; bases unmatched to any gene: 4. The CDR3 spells CASSQDPGGREQYF. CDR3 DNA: TGCGCCAGCAGCCAAGATCCAGGGGGCCGCGAGCAGTACTTC.

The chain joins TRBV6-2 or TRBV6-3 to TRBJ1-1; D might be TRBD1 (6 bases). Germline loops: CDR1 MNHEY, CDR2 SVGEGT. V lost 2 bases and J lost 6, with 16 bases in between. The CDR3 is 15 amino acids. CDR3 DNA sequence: TGTGCCAGCAGTTACCCCCAAGGGGGGGGACCTGAAGCTTTCTTT. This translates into CASSYPQGGGPEAFF.

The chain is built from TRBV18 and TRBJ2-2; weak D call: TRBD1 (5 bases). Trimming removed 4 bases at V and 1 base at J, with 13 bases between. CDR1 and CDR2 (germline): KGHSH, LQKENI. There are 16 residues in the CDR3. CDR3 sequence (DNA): TGTGCCAGCTCACGCCCTAGGCAGGGGAACACCGGGGAGCTGTTTTTT. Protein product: CASSRPRQGNTGELFF. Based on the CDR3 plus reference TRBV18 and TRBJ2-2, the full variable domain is NAGVMQNPRHLVRRRGQEARLRCSPMKGHSHVYWYRQLPEEGLKFMVYLQKENIIDESGMPKERFSAEFPKEGPSILRIQQVVRGDSAAYFCASSRPRQGNTGELFFGEGSRLTVL.

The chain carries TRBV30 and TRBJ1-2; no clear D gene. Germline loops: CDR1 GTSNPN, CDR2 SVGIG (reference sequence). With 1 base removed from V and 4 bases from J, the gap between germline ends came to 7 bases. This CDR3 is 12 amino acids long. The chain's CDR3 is CAWSAPSYGYTF. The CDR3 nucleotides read TGTGCCTGGAGTGCCCCTAGCTATGGCTACACCTTC.